This T cell receptor (beta chain) emerged from a study of blood T cell repertoires in COVID-19. How the authors handled the data: The assay estimated nucleated cells by amplifying reference gene primers. Profiled with immunoSEQ multiplex PCR; TCRdb holds only in-frame clones, not every one. Clonal size and the V and J genes are those of that table, whereas D and trimming came from the DNA. Among around 100,000 clones, around 91% were seen once, and the ten largest hold roughly 30%. As to this clone: Other DNA sequences of this sample code for an identical CDR3.

Germline trimming cut 4 bases from V and 2 bases from J; bases unmatched to any gene: 3. This CDR3 is built from 14 residues. Germline CDR1 and CDR2: SGHRS and YFSETQ. Sequences were obtained from peripheral blood. The chain couples TRBV5-1 to TRBJ2-7; 10 bases are a match to TRBD1. The sequence came from a woman aged 80 or older with acute or convalescent COVID-19. This CDR3 reads CASSKGQGTYEQYF. The DNA for the CDR3 is TGCGCCAGCAGCAAGGGACAGGGGACCTACGAGCAGTACTTC. Combining the CDR3 with reference TRBV5-1 and TRBJ2-7 gives the whole variable domain KAGVTQTPRYLIKTRGQQVTLSCSPISGHRSVSWYQQTPGQGLQFLFEYFSETQRNKGNFPGRFSGRQFSNSRSEMNVSTLELGDSALYLCASSKGQGTYEQYFGPGTRLTVT.